The T cell receptor beta chain described here comes from a study of cytomegalovirus exposure and HLA in healthy donors. General study findings and limits: A later analysis by the authors found several of the most significant clusters apparently linked to common viral pathogens. After further analysis at a later stage, 16,951 TCR beta sequences were associated with HLA alleles at 0.05 false discovery rate. Later work found that TCR association rates differed between HLA loci; DRB1 had the most and HLA-C the fewest.

Germline CDR1 SEHNR, CDR2 FQNEAQ (reference sequence). The CDR3 sequence is 15 residues long. With 1 base clipped from V and 3 bases from J, the junction kept 6 bases outside the gene matches. Vbeta (60) and Jbeta (13) primers were used in the PCR. Repertoires were generated with immunoSEQ multiplex PCR, while TCRdb's copy carries only in-frame clones and drops some. The repertoire includes more than 100,000 clones, roughly 68% of them detected once, and roughly 6.3% sits in the top ten. Comment on this clone: Its antigen remains unknown.

The sample comprised PBMCs. The TCR comes from a woman aged 45-65 years in good health and CMV-seropositive. V gene TRBV7-9 combines with J gene TRBJ2-7, with 7 bases identical to TRBD1. The chain's CDR3 is CASSLGGPGGYEQYF. Written as DNA, the CDR3 is TGTGCCAGCAGCTTAGGAGGGCCAGGGGGCTACGAGCAGTACTTC.